These 15 T cell receptor beta chains share one sample of origin, sequenced in a study of T cells in localized non-small cell lung cancer. Method: immunoSEQ multiplex PCR; TCRdb's copy keeps in-frame clones and lacks some. Of roughly 38,000 clones in the sample, 86% were seen once. The input for sequencing was peripheral blood, taken before any cancer treatment. The receptor source for this set is a woman aged 18 to 50 with stage III lung adenocarcinoma.

The CDR3 DNA is TGTGCCAGCAGGGGGCCCGCGGGGAGGTCAGATACGCAGTATTTT. This encodes CASRGPAGRSDTQYF. V gene TRBV7-2 combines with J gene TRBJ2-3; a weak D match, TRBD2 (6 bases). This CDR3 region has 15 residues. Trimming left V 6 bases short and J 4 bases short, with 17 bases between. Germline V gives CDR1 SGHTA, CDR2 FQGNSA.

The chain employs TRBV7-8 and TRBJ2-1; the match to TRBD2 covers 9 bases. The CDR3 extends over 15 amino acids. CDR1 and CDR2 (germline): SGHVS, FQNEAQ. V trimming: 4 bases; J trimming: 2 bases; junction bases outside the gene matches: 3. The CDR3 nucleotides are TGTGCCAGCAGCTCGCGGGGGGGCCCCTACAATGAGCAGTTCTTC. Translating gives CASSSRGGPYNEQFF.

V usage is TRBV30 and J usage is TRBJ2-1; D unresolved. Looked up from germline, CDR1 is GTSNPN and CDR2 is SVGIG (reference sequence). V was pared by 0 bases and J by 15 bases, with 12 bases between. The CDR3 runs 11 residues. Written as DNA, the CDR3 is TGTGCCTGGAGTGTGGGCCTCTGGGTGTTCTTC. It encodes CAWSVGLWVFF.

V and J are TRBV5-4 and TRBJ2-3; D is ambiguous. Germline-derived CDR1 and CDR2 are SGHNT and YYREEE (reference sequence). Trimming took 4 bases from V and 2 from J, leaving 14 bases between them. This CDR3 is 15 amino acids long. CDR3 in DNA: TGTGCCAGCAGCACAGATCAACCCAACACAGATACGCAGTATTTT. This encodes CASSTDQPNTDTQYF.

J is TRBJ2-7 and V is TRBV7-3; a weak D match, TRBD2 (7 bases). Trimming stripped 2 bases from V and 7 bases from J, with 21 bases between. Germline CDR1 SGHTA, CDR2 FQGTGA. This CDR3 comprises 16 residues. In DNA, the CDR3 is TGTGCCAGCAGCTTATTGGCCCGGGGGGCGTTGGGGGAGCAGTACTTC. Amino acids: CASSLLARGALGEQYF.

CDR3 DNA sequence: TGTGCCAGCAGCAAAGAGTCGAACACTGAAGCTTTCTTT. Translation: CASSKESNTEAFF. The rearrangement links TRBV6-4 to TRBJ1-1; D gene unclear. Germline V gives CDR1 MRHNA, CDR2 SNTAGT. Trimming shortened V by 6 bases and J by 1 base, and 9 bases separated the two germline ends. The CDR3 covers 13 residues.

The chain recombines TRBV6-1 with TRBJ1-1; possibly TRBD1 for D (6 bases). The germline V and J ends were trimmed by 5 bases and 0 bases, with 13 bases remaining between them. The CDR3 runs to 15 residues. The germline V gene encodes CDR1 MNHNS and CDR2 SASEGT. This CDR3 is CASSSSTGLNTEAFF. As DNA, the CDR3 is TGTGCCAGCAGTTCCAGCACAGGGCTGAACACTGAAGCTTTCTTT.

The rearrangement links TRBV7-8 to TRBJ2-3; D may be TRBD1 (6 bases). V was trimmed by 4 bases and J by 7 bases, leaving 12 bases between them. Germline V gene lookup returns CDR1 SGHVS and CDR2 FQNEAQ. CDR3 length: 13 amino acids. The DNA of the CDR3 is TGTGCCAGCAGCTCGGCACAGGGTAATACGCAGTATTTT. The encoded protein is CASSSAQGNTQYF.

The chain joins TRBV6-6 to TRBJ1-1; weak D call: TRBD1 (5 bases). Deletions cut 5 bases from V and 4 bases from J, with 11 bases between. The CDR3 covers 13 residues. CDR1 and CDR2 (germline): MNHNY, SVGAGI (reference sequence). CDR3 protein: CASSGTSGTEAFF. The CDR3 region has the DNA TGTGCCAGCAGTGGGACTTCGGGCACTGAAGCTTTCTTT.

The chain joins TRBV6-5 to TRBJ2-1, with D possibly matching TRBD2 (6 bases). CDR1 is MNHEY and CDR2 is SVGAGI in the germline V gene. Trimming left V 0 bases short and J 6 bases short, with 15 bases between. The CDR3 runs 16 residues. The CDR3 DNA reads as TGTGCCAGCAGTTACTCGAGGGGCCTGGGGGGCAATGAGCAGTTCTTC. As protein: CASSYSRGLGGNEQFF.

Details on this clone: The junction departs from germline at one end; a sequencing error may be responsible. The DNA of the CDR3 is TGCGTCAGCCGACCGGGACAGGAGAGCACCGGGGAGCTGTTTTTT. Translating it yields CVSRPGQESTGELFF. The chain combines TRBV5-1 with TRBJ2-2, with TRBD1 identical over 8 bases. Germline V gene lookup returns CDR1 SGHRS and CDR2 YFSETQ. The CDR3 runs 15 residues.

V usage is TRBV5-6 and J usage is TRBJ1-1, with D perhaps TRBD1 (6 bases). V lost 1 base to trimming and J lost 8 bases, with 9 bases between them. Germline lookup yields CDR1 SGHDT and CDR2 YYEEEE. The CDR3 has 12 amino acids. DNA of the CDR3: TGTGCCAGCAGCTTGCTGGACAGCGAAGCTTTCTTT. As protein: CASSLLDSEAFF.

The J gene is TRBJ1-5, the V gene TRBV15; 7 bases map to TRBD1. V shed 4 bases and J 4 bases; nucleotides not matched to a gene: 7. The CDR3 totals 15 residues. The V gene's germline CDR1 is LNHNV and CDR2 YYDKDF (reference sequence). In DNA, the CDR3 is TGTGCCACCAGCAAAGGGGGGGGACAGAATCAGCCCCAGCATTTT. It codes for CATSKGGGQNQPQHF.

V gene TRBV4-1 combines with J gene TRBJ2-1; no reliable D call. This CDR3 comprises 12 residues. Germline V gives CDR1 MGHRA, CDR2 YSYEKL. V gave up 0 bases and J gave up 7 bases, with 4 bases separating them. CDR3 DNA sequence: TGCGCCAGCAGCCAAGACCTAAATGAGCAGTTCTTC. Encoded protein: CASSQDLNEQFF.

The chain combines TRBV7-8 with TRBJ1-3, with D tentatively TRBD1 (5 bases). The CDR3 length is 13 residues. V was trimmed by 6 bases and J by 2 bases, leaving 8 bases between them. Looked up from germline, CDR1 is SGHVS and CDR2 is FQNEAQ. CDR3 sequence: CASRAGAGNTIYF. The CDR3 bases are TGTGCCAGCAGGGCGGGGGCTGGAAACACCATATATTTT.